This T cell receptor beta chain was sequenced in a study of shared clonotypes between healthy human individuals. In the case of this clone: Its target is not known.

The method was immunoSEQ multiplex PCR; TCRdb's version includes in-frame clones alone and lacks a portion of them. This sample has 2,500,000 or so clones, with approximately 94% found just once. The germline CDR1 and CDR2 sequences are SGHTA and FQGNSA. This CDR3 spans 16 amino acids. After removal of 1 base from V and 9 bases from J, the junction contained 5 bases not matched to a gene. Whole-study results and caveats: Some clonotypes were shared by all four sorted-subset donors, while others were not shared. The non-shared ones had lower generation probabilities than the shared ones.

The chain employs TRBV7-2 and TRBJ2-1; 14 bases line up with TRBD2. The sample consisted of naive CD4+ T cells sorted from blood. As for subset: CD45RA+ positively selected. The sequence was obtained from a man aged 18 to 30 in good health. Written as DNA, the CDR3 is TGTGCCAGCAGCTTAGTGGGACTAGCGGGAGCTAGTGAGCAGTTCTTC. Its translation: CASSLVGLAGASEQFF.